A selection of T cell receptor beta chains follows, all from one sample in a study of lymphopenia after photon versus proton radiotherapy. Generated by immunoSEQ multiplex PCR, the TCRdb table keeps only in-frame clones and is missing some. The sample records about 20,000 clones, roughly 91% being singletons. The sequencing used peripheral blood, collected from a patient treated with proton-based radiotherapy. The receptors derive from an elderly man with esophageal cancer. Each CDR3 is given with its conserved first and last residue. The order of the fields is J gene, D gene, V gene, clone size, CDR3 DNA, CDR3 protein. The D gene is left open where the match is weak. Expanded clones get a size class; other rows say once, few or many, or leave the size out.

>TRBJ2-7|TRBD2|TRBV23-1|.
TGCGCCAGCAGTCAATTAGCGGGGAACTTCTACGAGCAGTACTTC
CASSQLAGNFYEQYF
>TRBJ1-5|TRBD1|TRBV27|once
TGTGCCAGCAGTCCCGCGGCGGGACAGGGGATGGGACAGCCCCAGCATTTT
CASSPAAGQGMGQPQHF
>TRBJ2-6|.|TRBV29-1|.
TGCAGCGTTTTAGTCTCTGGGGCCAACGTCCTGACTTTC
CSVLVSGANVLTF
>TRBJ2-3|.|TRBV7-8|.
TGTGCCAGCAGCCGAATGGTTAGCACAGATACGCAGTATTTT
CASSRMVSTDTQYF
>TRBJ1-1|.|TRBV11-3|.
TGTGCCAGCAGCCTGACGCGCAACACTGAAGCTTTCTTT
CASSLTRNTEAFF
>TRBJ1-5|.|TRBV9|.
TGTGCCAGCAGCGTACTGCCGTATAGCAATCAGCCCCAGCATTTT
CASSVLPYSNQPQHF
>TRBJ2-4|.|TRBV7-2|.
TGTGCCAGCAGTTCAAAAGGGGCAGCCGGGCCCATAAACATTCAGTACTTC
CASSSKGAAGPINIQYF
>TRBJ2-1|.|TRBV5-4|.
TGTGCCAGCAGCTTGGGGGCCCCTGAGCGGGATGAGCAGTTCTTC
CASSLGAPERDEQFF
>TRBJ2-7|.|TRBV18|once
TGTGCCAGCTCACCAGGGGGGAGCTCCACCGGCGAGCAGTACTTC
CASSPGGSSTGEQYF
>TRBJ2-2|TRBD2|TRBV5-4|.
TGTGCCAGCAGCTTCGATCTAGCGGGATTAGTCGGGGAGCTGTTTTTT
CASSFDLAGLVGELFF
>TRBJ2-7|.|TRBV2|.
TGTGCCAGCACCTCTGGGGGGTCTGAGGACGAGCAGTACTTC
CASTSGGSEDEQYF
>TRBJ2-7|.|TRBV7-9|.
TGTGCCAGTAGGGAGGACTCCTACGAGCAGTACTTC
CASREDSYEQYF
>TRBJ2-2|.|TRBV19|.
TGTGCCAGTAGTATAGTTACGGCTCAGCGAGGGAAAACCGGGGAGCTGTTTTTT
CASSIVTAQRGKTGELFF
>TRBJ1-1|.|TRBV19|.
TGTGCCAGTATCGCGGGGGAAGCTTTCTTT
CASIAGEAFF
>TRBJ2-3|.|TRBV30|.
TGTGCCTGGGCTGAAGACCCCAGAGTACCAGATACGCAGTATTTT
CAWAEDPRVPDTQYF
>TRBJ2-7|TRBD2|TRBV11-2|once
TGTGCCAGCAGCTTTGCGGGGGGAGTGGACGAGCAGTACTTC
CASSFAGGVDEQYF
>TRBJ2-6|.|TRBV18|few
TGTGCCAGCTCACCCGCTGGGTCTGGGGCCAACGTCCTGACTTTC
CASSPAGSGANVLTF
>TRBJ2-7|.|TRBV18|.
TGTGCCAGCTCACCACCCACCTACGAGCAGTACTTC
CASSPPTYEQYF
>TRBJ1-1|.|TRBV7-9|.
TGTGCCAGCAGCTTAGAGCGGGGCAGACCCATGAACACTGAAGCTTTCTTT
CASSLERGRPMNTEAFF
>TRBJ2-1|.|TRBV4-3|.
TGCGCCAGCAGCCAAGAATGGGTAGCCTACAATGAGCAGTTCTTC
CASSQEWVAYNEQFF
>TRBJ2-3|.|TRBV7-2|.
TGTGCCAGCAGCCCTATGAGACAGGCAGATACGCAGTATTTT
CASSPMRQADTQYF
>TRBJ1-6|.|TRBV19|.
TGTGCCAGTAGTATAGCCACCTGGGCCGGCGGGGGCGCTTCACCCCTCCACTTT
CASSIATWAGGGASPLHF
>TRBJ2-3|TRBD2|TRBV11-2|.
TGTGCCAGCAGCTCTGCGGGGGTCACAGATACGCAGTATTTT
CASSSAGVTDTQYF
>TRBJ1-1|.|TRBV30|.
TGTGCCTGGAGTGTAGGTCAGGGAGTCACTGAAGCTTTCTTT
CAWSVGQGVTEAFF
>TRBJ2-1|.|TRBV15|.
TGTGCCACCAGCAGAGGCTTCGGACAGAATGAGCAGTTCTTC
CATSRGFGQNEQFF
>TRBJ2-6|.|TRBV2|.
TGTGCCAGCAGTGAAGAGGGCGCTGGGGCCAACGTCCTGACTTTC
CASSEEGAGANVLTF
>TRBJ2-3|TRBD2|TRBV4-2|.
TGTGCCAGCAGCCCCCAAGCGGGGGGGCGCACAGATACGCAGTATTTT
CASSPQAGGRTDTQYF
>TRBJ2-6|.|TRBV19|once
TGTGCCAGTAGTGTACGAAGGGGCTCTGGGGCCAACGTCCTGACTTTC
CASSVRRGSGANVLTF
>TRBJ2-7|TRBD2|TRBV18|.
TGTGCCAGCTCACCAACACTAGCGGACCCCTACGAGCAGTACTTC
CASSPTLADPYEQYF
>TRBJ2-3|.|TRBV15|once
TGTGCCACCAGCAGAGTAACCCAGGGATTCCCCACAGATACGCAGTATTTT
CATSRVTQGFPTDTQYF
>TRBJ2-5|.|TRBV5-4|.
TGTGCCAGCAGCTTGCTAGGCCGAGAGACCCAGTACTTC
CASSLLGRETQYF
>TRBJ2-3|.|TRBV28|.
TGTGCCAGCATAGGAACTAGAGATGCGCCAGATACGCAGTATTTT
CASIGTRDAPDTQYF